This TCR beta chain originates from a study of shared clonotypes between healthy human individuals. In regard to this clone: Its specificity is not known.

Broader study findings: Represented genetic and exposure-history diversity was restricted by having few donors.

Loaded into unsorted PBMC replicate PCRs was about 300 ng DNA, 25,000 to 35,000 T cell genomes. Assay: immunoSEQ multiplex PCR; the TCRdb copy retains only in-frame clones and omits some. This sample has about 480,000 clones, with 75% to 80% found just once. Germline V CDR1 and CDR2: SNHLY, FYNNEI. There are 14 residues in the CDR3. This sequence was found in a woman aged 40 to 49 in good health. Some clones in this sample may be carry-over from other donors' samples. The rearrangement joins TRBV2 to TRBJ2-1; 9 bases map to TRBD2. Sample: PBMCs. The CDR3: CATTLAGAWNEQFF. The CDR3 DNA is TGTGCTACAACCTTAGCGGGAGCGTGGAATGAGCAGTTCTTC. Combining the CDR3 with reference TRBV2 and TRBJ2-1 gives the whole variable domain EPEVTQTPSHQVTQMGQEVILRCVPISNHLYFYWYRQILGQKVEFLVSFYNNEISEKSEIFDDQFSVERPDGSNFTLKIRSTKLEDSAMYFCATTLAGAWNEQFFGPGTRLTVL.